This T cell receptor beta chain is drawn from a study of vaccination effects on CD4 cells after COVID-19. The ends lost 6 bases at V and 7 bases at J; junction bases unmatched: 3. The CDR3 contains 12 residues. Germline V gene sequence: CDR1 MNHEY, CDR2 SVGAGI. Study-level results: Clones induced by infection and by vaccine showed marked clonal contraction late after vaccination.

Culture lasted 10 days before CD4+ T cell isolation. According to the study, vaccine recipients showed no prior SARS-CoV-2 infection and negative nucleocapsid antibodies. Fresh IL-2-containing medium replaced half the medium on days 3 and 7. The assay was immunoSEQ multiplex PCR, and TCRdb's table has in-frame clones only and misses some. The table records about 72,000 clones, about 74% of them present only once. This clone was observed a handful of times. Its antigen remains unidentified. This sequence originates from a human donor who received a COVID-19 vaccine. Sequenced material: CD4+ T cells from PBMCs cultured without peptide, taken before COVID-19 vaccination. J is TRBJ1-2 and V is TRBV6-5, with 9 positions matching TRBD1. In nucleotides, the CDR3 is TGTGCCAGCAGGTCGACAGGGGGTGGCTACACCTTC. This sequence encodes CASRSTGGGYTF.